This TCR beta chain was identified in a study of naive and memory T cell subsets (dated by TCRdb to about 2017). Some background on the complete study: Sorted naive and memory T cell subsets from peripheral blood were analyzed in the study using a UMI-based, open-source pipeline for TCR alpha and beta sequencing. Complete agreement was observed between the functional CMV T cell responses and the IgG serology results. RNA was DNase-treated and reverse transcribed with TCR constant-region primers, mostly using SuperScript III.

The paper's findings and limits, for the study overall: A few larger clonotypes were present in naive repertoires, especially CD8 naive repertoires, and these clonotypes were possibly memory cells re-expressing CD45RA. Each clonotype was defined as a single alpha or beta chain sequence rather than as a paired alpha/beta receptor. RNA-based TCR counts may be influenced by expression changes linked to T cell activation and differentiation. After error correction, only a single occurrence was seen for over 95% of naive TCR sequences, so much steeper abundance distributions were produced than in memory subsets. The repertoire findings for the naive and memory subsets could not be validated, as no ground truth was available. In both CD4 and CD8 cells, a rise in Gini index and a fall in Shannon and inverse Simpson diversity were observed from naive through CM, EM and EMRA. The abundance of TCRs followed a power law with an exponent that differed between naive and memory subsets yet stayed consistent across the three individuals.

The library came from UMI-ligation and nested PCR. The beta constant-region primer was an equimolar mix of two oligonucleotides covering both TRBC1 and TRBC2. The ligated cDNA went through four rounds of PCR with nested alpha and beta constant-region primers together with the SP2 primer. A single-stranded oligonucleotide containing the SP2 primer and a 12-nucleotide UMI was joined to the 3' end of the cDNA by T4 RNA ligase 1. Incubation of the ligation reaction lasted about 19-24 hours at 16 degrees C. PCR2 was typically run as a SYBR Green qPCR and stopped at a predetermined threshold to prevent over-amplification. Apart from the first purification, every purification step used Agencourt AMPure XP magnetic beads. Library quantification was done by Qubit, followed by a TapeStation check on which the main peak was expected at around 650 bp. Pooled libraries were sequenced on an Illumina MiSeq with v2 2x251 paired-end kits, typically giving roughly 0.9-2.2 million reads per sample. Each sample's library went into the pool at roughly 4.4 nM, and 5-7% PhiX was added to help with cluster recognition. As for the original processing: Using tag matching that tolerated one base-pair mismatch, Decombinator assigned V and J genes to FASTQ reads that had been processed by Demultiplexor. Collapsinator used UMIs to correct both sequencing errors and frequency errors arising from PCR heterogeneity. CDR3Translator translated TCRs and extracted CDR3s from the conserved cysteine to the FGXG phenylalanine, flagging non-productive sequences. Gini, Shannon entropy and inverse Simpson indices were calculated on repertoires subsampled to equal numbers of UMI-defined TCRs. Power-law fits to clonotype abundance distributions were performed by maximum likelihood within the linear range. For one naive CD8 sample, the pipeline and MIGEC produced similar UMI counts, unique TCR numbers and clonal distributions. In one analysis, naive TCRs also found in any memory subset of the same donor were removed from the naive repertoire. Repertoires were searched for roughly 7,300 CMV-associated CDR3 sequences compiled from VDJdb and a published dataset. TCRdb cleaned the public reads at Q25 with fastp, built clones with MiXCR and kept in-frame beta chains. Rows with a matching CDR3 protein are joined into one entry that keeps the most common DNA and genes. These V and J calls originate from TCRdb's pipeline instead of the authors' own analysis. The sample records over 80,000 distinct CDR3 sequences, about 11% of which are singletons. The top ten hold more than 0.11% of the sample.

From the second PCR step onward, the TCR alpha chain libraries and the TCR beta chain libraries were amplified separately. The CMV status of each donor was determined by measuring IFNgamma production from CD4+ T cells after fresh PBMCs had been stimulated overnight with CMV viral lysate. Miltenyi beads were used first to positively select CD4 T cells, and CD8 T cells were then positively selected from the CD4-negative fraction. Cells stained for CD3, CD4, CD8, CD45RA, CD27 and a live/dead dye were sorted on a BD Aria II into four subsets by CD45RA and CD27. Three healthy volunteers provided blood, and each donor's sample was split into CD4 and CD8 T cells and then further divided into four differentiation subsets. Approximately 120 ml of peripheral blood was drawn per donor, and PBMC were isolated by Ficoll-Paque PLUS density-gradient centrifugation. Sorted cells were lysed in RLT buffer, and RNA was extracted with a Qiagen RNeasy kit and stored at -80°C.

Note on this clonotype: The clone's antigen remains unknown. Within one base of it there is no much larger clone, and no base qualities were kept.

The source is a human donor in good health. The material sequenced was naive CD4+ T cells from blood. Read against the paper, the sample's cell subset or site label means: naive T cells, CD45RA high CD27+.

The nucleotide sequence reads TGCGCCAGTGGCTTTGAGGACAGGGTCTTAGATACGCAGTATTTT. Translated, this gives CASGFEDRVLDTQYF. The rearrangement joined TRBV4-3 to TRBJ2-3; 8 nucleotides in the junction match TRBD1. The germline V gene supplies CDR1 LGHNA and CDR2 YSLEER. Spanning cysteine to phenylalanine, the CDR3 consists of 15 amino acids. Only CDR3 DNA is held: 45 bases, read in frame from base 1. For this chain, trimming is 9 bases at the V end and 5 bases at the J end, and the number of junction bases without a gene match is 13.